This T cell receptor (beta chain) came from a study of T-cell memory formation after mild COVID-19. This clonotype was found many times. TCRdb used MiXCR to reprocess the 5' RACE reads, holding one entry per CDR3 protein. The table has 45,000 to 65,000 distinct CDR3 sequences, over 8.5% seen once. Between the trimmed V and J ends, which lost 0 bases and 1 base, there was a span of 7 bases. Looked up from germline, CDR1 is SGHRS and CDR2 is YFSETQ. The CDR3 spans 14 residues. The receptor comes from an adult woman who had mild COVID-19 (a few samples of this study predate the infection). Cell type and time point are not known. The chain couples TRBV5-1 to TRBJ2-5; D is undetermined. Source material: PBMCs or a T cell subset sorted from them (not recorded which). CDR3 sequence: CASSLGPSQETQYF. In DNA, the CDR3 is TGCGCCAGCAGCTTGGGTCCCAGCCAAGAGACCCAGTACTTC. Combining the CDR3 with reference TRBV5-1 and TRBJ2-5 gives the whole variable domain KAGVTQTPRYLIKTRGQQVTLSCSPISGHRSVSWYQQTPGQGLQFLFEYFSETQRNKGNFPGRFSGRQFSNSRSEMNVSTLELGDSALYLCASSLGPSQETQYFGPGTRLLVL.